A selection of T cell receptor beta chains follows, all from one sample in a study of CD8 T cells in ankylosing spondylitis. Using its own MiXCR run on the 5' RACE reads, TCRdb lists one record per CDR3 protein. The sample carries roughly 240,000 distinct CDR3 sequences, approximately 8.4% recorded once. The sample consisted of blood, either unsorted or a sorted T cell fraction (not recorded which). These receptors were obtained from a female donor with ankylosing spondylitis or in good health (not recorded which). Each CDR3 is given with its conserved first and last residue. The D gene is left open where the match is weak. Only part of the rows carry a size: once, few, many, or a class if the clone is expanded.

size: many; D: TRBD1; V: TRBV20-1; J: TRBJ2-7; DNA: TGCAGTGACAGTGGGACAGCTGGGCACTACGAGCAGTACTTC; CDR3: CSDSGTAGHYEQYF
size: many; D: TRBD2; V: TRBV4-3; J: TRBJ2-1; DNA: TGCGCCAGCAGCCAAGTGGGAGGGGTAAATAGAGATGAGCAGTTCTTC; CDR3: CASSQVGGVNRDEQFF
size: many; D: TRBD1; V: TRBV7-3; J: TRBJ2-1; DNA: TGTGCCAGCAGCTACCTACCGGGACAGGTCGGCAATGAGCAGTTCTTC; CDR3: CASSYLPGQVGNEQFF
size: many; D: TRBD2; V: TRBV7-2; J: TRBJ2-7; DNA: TGTGCCAGCAGCTGGTCCGGGACTAGCGGGGGTTACGAGCAGTACTTC; CDR3: CASSWSGTSGGYEQYF
size: many; D: NA; V: TRBV28; J: TRBJ2-7; DNA: TGTGCCAGCTCCAACCTCGGGACGGGGACCTACGAGCAGTACTTC; CDR3: CASSNLGTGTYEQYF
size: many; D: NA; V: TRBV28; J: TRBJ2-7; DNA: TGTGCCAGCACTCACACCGGGTCCTACGAGCAGTACTTC; CDR3: CASTHTGSYEQYF
size: few; D: TRBD1; V: TRBV7-9; J: TRBJ1-2; DNA: TGTGCCAGCAGCCCGCAGACAGGGCGAGCTAACTATGGCTACACCTTC; CDR3: CASSPQTGRANYGYTF
size: many; D: NA; V: TRBV7-8; J: TRBJ2-5; DNA: TGTGCCAGCAGCTTACCGTACCAAGAGACCCAGTACTTC; CDR3: CASSLPYQETQYF
size: NA; D: NA; V: TRBV11-3; J: TRBJ2-7; DNA: TGTGCCAGCAGCTTATCTGGAGTCGACGAGCAGTACTTC; CDR3: CASSLSGVDEQYF
size: many; D: NA; V: TRBV7-2; J: TRBJ2-3; DNA: TGTGCCAGCAGCTTAGGCAGGGTTGGAGATACGCAGTATTTT; CDR3: CASSLGRVGDTQYF
size: many; D: TRBD1; V: TRBV4-3; J: TRBJ1-2; DNA: TGCGCCAGCAGCCGCTCCGACAGGGAGGATAACTATGGCTACACCTTC; CDR3: CASSRSDREDNYGYTF
size: many; D: TRBD2; V: TRBV20-1; J: TRBJ2-1; DNA: TGCAGTGCTGTAGCGGGAGTGAACAATGAGCAGTTCTTC; CDR3: CSAVAGVNNEQFF
size: many; D: NA; V: TRBV6-5; J: TRBJ1-2; DNA: TGTGCCAGCAGGCGATACAGGGAGGGCTACACCTTC; CDR3: CASRRYREGYTF
size: NA; D: TRBD2; V: TRBV11-2; J: TRBJ2-1; DNA: TGTGCCAGCAGCCGGATATCCGGGACTAGCGGGAGGAGCCACAATGAGCAGTTCTTC; CDR3: CASSRISGTSGRSHNEQFF
size: many; D: NA; V: TRBV27; J: TRBJ2-2; DNA: TGTGCCAGCGAAGTTGGCGGGGAGCTGTTTTTT; CDR3: CASEVGGELFF
size: many; D: TRBD1; V: TRBV3-1; J: TRBJ1-1; DNA: TGTGCCAGCAGTGAAACAGGGGGCGCCGGGTACACTGAAGCTTTCTTT; CDR3: CASSETGGAGYTEAFF
size: many; D: TRBD1; V: TRBV9; J: TRBJ1-4; DNA: TGTGCCAGCAGCGGCGGGACAGGGGATCGAAAACTGTTTTTT; CDR3: CASSGGTGDRKLFF
size: many; D: NA; V: TRBV20-1; J: TRBJ2-1; DNA: TGCAGTGCTAGTCACAATGAGCAGTTCTTC; CDR3: CSASHNEQFF
size: many; D: TRBD1; V: TRBV27; J: TRBJ2-7; DNA: TGTGCCAGTGGGGTCGGGACAGGGGCCTACGAGCAGTACTTC; CDR3: CASGVGTGAYEQYF
size: many; D: NA; V: TRBV9; J: TRBJ2-5; DNA: TGTGCCAGCAGCGGAGGGAGCCCTCAAGAGACCCAGTACTTC; CDR3: CASSGGSPQETQYF
size: many; D: NA; V: TRBV5-1; J: TRBJ2-6; DNA: TGCGCCAGCAGCTTTGCCTCTGGGGCCAACGTCCTGACTTTC; CDR3: CASSFASGANVLTF
size: many; D: NA; V: TRBV5-5; J: TRBJ2-3; DNA: TGTGCCAGCAGCTTACCTCCGGACAGTTACACAGATACGCAGTATTTT; CDR3: CASSLPPDSYTDTQYF
size: few; D: TRBD2; V: TRBV7-2; J: TRBJ2-7; DNA: TGTGCCAGCAGCCCTTGGACTAGCGGGATAGTGTACGAGCAGTACTTC; CDR3: CASSPWTSGIVYEQYF
size: many; D: NA; V: TRBV9; J: TRBJ2-7; DNA: TGTGCCAGCAGCGCCGGGCCACGCTACGAGCAGTACTTC; CDR3: CASSAGPRYEQYF
size: many; D: NA; V: TRBV30; J: TRBJ2-7; DNA: TGTGCCTGGCGGATTGGAGGATACGAGCAGTACTTC; CDR3: CAWRIGGYEQYF
size: many; D: NA; V: TRBV7-2; J: TRBJ2-3; DNA: TGTGCCAGCAGCTTGGGACCGCACACAGATACGCAGTATTTT; CDR3: CASSLGPHTDTQYF
size: many; D: NA; V: TRBV25-1; J: TRBJ2-5; DNA: TGTGCCAGCAGTGAATCTAAGAGAGGGGAGACCCAGTACTTC; CDR3: CASSESKRGETQYF
size: many; D: TRBD2; V: TRBV20-1; J: TRBJ2-7; DNA: TGCAGTGCTAAGTGGGAGGGGCCTTACGAGCAGTACTTC; CDR3: CSAKWEGPYEQYF
size: many; D: NA; V: TRBV12-3/TRBV12-4; J: TRBJ1-6; DNA: TGTGCCAGCAGCCTGAAGGGGGGGAATAATTCACCCCTCCACTTT; CDR3: CASSLKGGNNSPLHF
size: many; D: NA; V: TRBV7-8; J: TRBJ2-3; DNA: TGTGCCAGCAGCCCTATTTACTACGACACAGATACGCAGTATTTT; CDR3: CASSPIYYDTDTQYF
size: many; D: NA; V: TRBV4-3; J: TRBJ2-2; DNA: TGCGCCAGCAGCCAAGAGTGGGGGACCGGGGAGCTGTTTTTT; CDR3: CASSQEWGTGELFF
size: many; D: NA; V: TRBV7-9; J: TRBJ1-2; DNA: TGTGCCAGCACGAAGGGGCGGGGAGGCTACACCTTC; CDR3: CASTKGRGGYTF
size: few; D: NA; V: TRBV7-2; J: TRBJ1-2; DNA: TGTGCCAGCAGCGGCCCCCCCTACTATGGCTACACCTTC; CDR3: CASSGPPYYGYTF
size: NA; D: TRBD1; V: TRBV7-2; J: TRBJ1-5; DNA: TGTGCCAGCAGCTTAGCGGGGACAGCGGTACAGCCCCAGCATTTT; CDR3: CASSLAGTAVQPQHF
size: many; D: NA; V: TRBV25-1; J: TRBJ2-1; DNA: TGTGCCAGCAGAAACCAGGGTAATGAGCAGTTCTTC; CDR3: CASRNQGNEQFF
size: NA; D: NA; V: TRBV19; J: TRBJ1-4; DNA: TGTGCCAGTACAGGTATACGGGGGGAAAAACTGTTTTTT; CDR3: CASTGIRGEKLFF
size: few; D: NA; V: TRBV12-3/TRBV12-4; J: TRBJ1-1; DNA: TGTGCCAGCAGTTTCCACGGCACTGAAGCTTTCTTT; CDR3: CASSFHGTEAFF
size: many; D: NA; V: TRBV11-2; J: TRBJ1-2; DNA: TGTGCCAGCAGACCTCGCGACAGGCGCGGCTACACCTTC; CDR3: CASRPRDRRGYTF
size: NA; D: TRBD1; V: TRBV4-3; J: TRBJ2-7; DNA: TGCGCCAGCAGCCAAGATTGGACAGGGGGCATGAACTACGAGCAGTACTTC; CDR3: CASSQDWTGGMNYEQYF
size: many; D: NA; V: TRBV12-5; J: TRBJ1-1; DNA: TGTGCTAGTGGGCCTCGGACCCTAAACACTGAAGCTTTCTTT; CDR3: CASGPRTLNTEAFF
size: NA; D: NA; V: TRBV5-1; J: TRBJ2-3; DNA: TGCGCCAGCAGCTTGGGAACTGCCGCAGATACGCAGTATTTT; CDR3: CASSLGTAADTQYF
size: few; D: NA; V: TRBV30; J: TRBJ1-6; DNA: TGTGCCTGGACCGGGGGTAATAATTCACCCCTCCACTTT; CDR3: CAWTGGNNSPLHF
size: many; D: NA; V: TRBV7-9; J: TRBJ2-6; DNA: TGTGCCGCTCGGTGGGCCAACGTCCTGACTTTC; CDR3: CAARWANVLTF
size: many; D: NA; V: TRBV29-1; J: TRBJ2-3; DNA: TGCAGCGTGGGGGCAGATACGCAGTATTTT; CDR3: CSVGADTQYF
size: many; D: NA; V: TRBV7-9; J: TRBJ2-4; DNA: TGTGCCAGCAGCCAAATAGGGGTTCAGTACTTC; CDR3: CASSQIGVQYF
size: few; D: TRBD2; V: TRBV6-1; J: TRBJ2-7; DNA: TGTGCCAGCAGTCGAGGGGCGGGAGCGTACGAGCAGTACTTC; CDR3: CASSRGAGAYEQYF
size: many; D: NA; V: TRBV3-1; J: TRBJ2-7; DNA: TGTGCCAGCAGCCCCTACGGTTACGAGCAGTACTTC; CDR3: CASSPYGYEQYF
size: many; D: NA; V: TRBV25-1; J: TRBJ1-1; DNA: TGTGCCAGCAGTGAAGCGGGGCTGAACACTGAAGCTTTCTTT; CDR3: CASSEAGLNTEAFF
size: many; D: NA; V: TRBV10-1; J: TRBJ2-1; DNA: TGCGCCAGCAGTCCCCGGAGGCCAGGGGGGAATGAGCAGTTCTTC; CDR3: CASSPRRPGGNEQFF
size: NA; D: NA; V: TRBV30; J: TRBJ2-7; DNA: TGTGCCTGGAGTGTAAATGGCAGAACCTACGAGCAGTACTTC; CDR3: CAWSVNGRTYEQYF
size: few; D: TRBD1; V: TRBV10-3; J: TRBJ1-2; DNA: TGTGCCATCAGTGAGCTAACGTCAGGGGGATATGGCTACACCTTC; CDR3: CAISELTSGGYGYTF
size: many; D: NA; V: TRBV11-2; J: TRBJ2-1; DNA: TGTGCCAGCAGCAGGCCAGGGGGGAATGAGCAGTTCTTC; CDR3: CASSRPGGNEQFF
size: few; D: NA; V: TRBV25-1; J: TRBJ1-1; DNA: TGTGCCAGCAGTGCACCACTGAACACTGAAGCTTTCTTT; CDR3: CASSAPLNTEAFF
size: many; D: TRBD1; V: TRBV7-6; J: TRBJ1-3; DNA: TGTGCCAGCAGTCCCGGGACAGGGAGGTCTGGAAACACCATATATTTT; CDR3: CASSPGTGRSGNTIYF
size: NA; D: TRBD2; V: TRBV3-1; J: TRBJ2-7; DNA: TGTGCCTCCACCCACCGACTAGCGGGAGAGTATCTCAAGGGGCAGTACTTC; CDR3: CASTHRLAGEYLKGQYF